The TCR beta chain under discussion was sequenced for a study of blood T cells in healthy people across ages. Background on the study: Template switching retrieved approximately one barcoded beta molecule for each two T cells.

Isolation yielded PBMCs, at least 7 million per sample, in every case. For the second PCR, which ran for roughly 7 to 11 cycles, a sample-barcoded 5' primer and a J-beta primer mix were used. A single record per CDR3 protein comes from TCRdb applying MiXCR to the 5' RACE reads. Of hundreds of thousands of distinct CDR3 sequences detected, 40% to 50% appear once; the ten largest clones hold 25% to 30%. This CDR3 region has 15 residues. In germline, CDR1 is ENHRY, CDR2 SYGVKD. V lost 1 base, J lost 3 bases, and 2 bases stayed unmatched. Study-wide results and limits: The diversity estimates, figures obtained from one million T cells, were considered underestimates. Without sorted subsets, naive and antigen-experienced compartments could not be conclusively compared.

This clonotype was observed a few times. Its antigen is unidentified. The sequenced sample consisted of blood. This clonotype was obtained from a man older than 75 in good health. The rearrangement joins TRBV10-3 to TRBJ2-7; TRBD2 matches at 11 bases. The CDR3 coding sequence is TGTGCCATCAGTGAGTTCACTAGCGGGAGCTACGAGCAGTACTTC. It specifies CAISEFTSGSYEQYF.